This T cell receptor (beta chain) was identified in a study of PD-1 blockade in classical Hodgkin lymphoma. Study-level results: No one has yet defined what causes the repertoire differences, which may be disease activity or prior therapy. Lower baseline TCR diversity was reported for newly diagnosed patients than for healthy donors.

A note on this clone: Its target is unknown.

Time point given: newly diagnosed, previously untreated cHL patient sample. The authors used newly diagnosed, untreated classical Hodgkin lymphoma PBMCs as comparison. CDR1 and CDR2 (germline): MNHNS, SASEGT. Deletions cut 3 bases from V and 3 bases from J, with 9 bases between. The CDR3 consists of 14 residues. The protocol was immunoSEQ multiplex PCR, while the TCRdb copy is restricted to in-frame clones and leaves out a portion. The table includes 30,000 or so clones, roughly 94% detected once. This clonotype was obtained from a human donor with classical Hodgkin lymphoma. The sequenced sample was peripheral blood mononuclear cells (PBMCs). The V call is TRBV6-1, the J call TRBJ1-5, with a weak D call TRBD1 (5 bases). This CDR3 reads CASSEQDTNQPQHF. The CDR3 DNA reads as TGTGCCAGCAGTGAGCAGGACACCAATCAGCCCCAGCATTTT.